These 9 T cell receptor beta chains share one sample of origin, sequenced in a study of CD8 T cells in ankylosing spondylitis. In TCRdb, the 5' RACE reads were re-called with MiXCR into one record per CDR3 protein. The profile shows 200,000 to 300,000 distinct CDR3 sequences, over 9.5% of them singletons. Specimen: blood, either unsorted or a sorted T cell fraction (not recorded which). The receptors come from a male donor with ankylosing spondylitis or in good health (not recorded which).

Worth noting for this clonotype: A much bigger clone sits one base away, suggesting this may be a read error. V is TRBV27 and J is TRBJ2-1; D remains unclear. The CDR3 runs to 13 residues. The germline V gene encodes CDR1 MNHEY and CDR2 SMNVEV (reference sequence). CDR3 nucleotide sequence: TGTGCCATCAGTTTATTGCCTTTTCACGAGCAGTTCTTC. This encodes CAISLLPFHEQFF.

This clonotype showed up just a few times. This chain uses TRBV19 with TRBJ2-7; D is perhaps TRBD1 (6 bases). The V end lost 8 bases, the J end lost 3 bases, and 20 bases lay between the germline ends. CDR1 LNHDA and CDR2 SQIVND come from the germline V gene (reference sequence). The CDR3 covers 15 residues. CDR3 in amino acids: CASGEGSPGHYEQYF. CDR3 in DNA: TGTGCCAGTGGAGAGGGGTCCCCGGGACACTACGAGCAGTACTTC.

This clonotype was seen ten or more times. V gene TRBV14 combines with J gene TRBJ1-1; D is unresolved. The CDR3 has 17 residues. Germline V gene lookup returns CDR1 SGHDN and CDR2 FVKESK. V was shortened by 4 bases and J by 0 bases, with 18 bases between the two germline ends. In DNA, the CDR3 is TGTGCCAGCAGCCCCCTTGGAGCTTCACACATGAACACTGAAGCTTTCTTT. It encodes CASSPLGASHMNTEAFF.

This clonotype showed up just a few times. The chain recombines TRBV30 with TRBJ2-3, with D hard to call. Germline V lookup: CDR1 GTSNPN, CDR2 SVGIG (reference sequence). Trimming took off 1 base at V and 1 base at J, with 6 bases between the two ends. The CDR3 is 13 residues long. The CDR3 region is CAWSAMGTDTQYF. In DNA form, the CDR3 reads TGTGCCTGGAGTGCAATGGGCACAGATACGCAGTATTTT.

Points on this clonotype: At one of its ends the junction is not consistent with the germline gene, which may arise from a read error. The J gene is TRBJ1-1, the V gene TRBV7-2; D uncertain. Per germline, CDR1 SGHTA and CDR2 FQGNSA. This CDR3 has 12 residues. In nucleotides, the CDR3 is TGTGACAGCAGCTTATTCCTCGAGGGAGCTTTCTTT. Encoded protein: CDSSLFLEGAFF.

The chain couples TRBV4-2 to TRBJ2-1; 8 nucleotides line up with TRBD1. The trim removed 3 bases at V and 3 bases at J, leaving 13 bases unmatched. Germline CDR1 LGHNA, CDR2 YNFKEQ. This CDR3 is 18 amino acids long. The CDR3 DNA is TGTGCCAGCAGCCATCCCCTTCGACGCGACAGGGGCTACAATGAGCAGTTCTTC. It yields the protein CASSHPLRRDRGYNEQFF.

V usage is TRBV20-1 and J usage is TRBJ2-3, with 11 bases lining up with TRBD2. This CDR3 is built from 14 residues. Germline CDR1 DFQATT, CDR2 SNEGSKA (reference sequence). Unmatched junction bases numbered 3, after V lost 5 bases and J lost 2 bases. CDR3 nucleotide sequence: TGCAGTGCTTCTAGCGGGGGGAACACAGATACGCAGTATTTT. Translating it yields CSASSGGNTDTQYF.

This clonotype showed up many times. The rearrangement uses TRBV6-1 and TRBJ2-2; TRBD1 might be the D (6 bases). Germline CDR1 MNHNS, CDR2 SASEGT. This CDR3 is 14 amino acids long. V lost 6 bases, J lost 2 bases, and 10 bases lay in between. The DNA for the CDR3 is TGTGCCAGCAGAGTCAGGGGTAACACCGGGGAGCTGTTTTTT. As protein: CASRVRGNTGELFF.

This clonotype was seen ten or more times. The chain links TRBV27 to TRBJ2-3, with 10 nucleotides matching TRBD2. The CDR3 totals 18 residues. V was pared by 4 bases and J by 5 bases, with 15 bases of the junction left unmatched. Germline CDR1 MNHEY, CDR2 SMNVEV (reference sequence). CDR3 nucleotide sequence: TGTGCCAGCAGTTCCCTACTGGACAGCGGGGGGGCTAAAGATACGCAGTATTTT. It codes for CASSSLLDSGGAKDTQYF.